These 5 T cell receptor beta chains share one sample of origin, sequenced in a study of control samples from healthy donors and cancer patients. Produced via immunoSEQ multiplex PCR; TCRdb's table is partial and in-frame only. Of about 98,000 clones listed, just over 90% are singletons. Sample: blood. The origin of the receptors is a woman aged 18-29 years in good health.

This chain links TRBV6-1 with TRBJ1-5; a weak D match, TRBD1 (5 bases). Germline assignment: CDR1 MNHNS and CDR2 SASEGT. The length of the CDR3 is 15 residues. Between the trimmed V and J ends, which lost 3 bases and 3 bases, there was a span of 12 bases. CDR3 loop: CASSDGTVPNQPQHF. DNA of the CDR3: TGTGCCAGCAGTGATGGGACGGTCCCCAATCAGCCCCAGCATTTT.

The V gene is TRBV28, the J gene TRBJ1-3; 7 bases fit TRBD1. The CDR3 runs 16 residues. Germline CDR1 MDHEN, CDR2 SYDVKM. Germline trimming cut 2 bases from V and 0 bases from J; bases unmatched to any gene: 4. CDR3 protein: CASSLGGGSSGNTIYF. CDR3 DNA: TGTGCCAGCAGTTTAGGAGGGGGCAGCTCTGGAAACACCATATATTTT.

This chain uses TRBV6-5 with TRBJ2-1, with 15 positions matching TRBD2. Germline V gene sequence: CDR1 MNHEY, CDR2 SVGAGI. CDR3 length: 16 residues. With V trimmed by 0 bases and J by 12 bases, 6 bases remained unmatched. The CDR3 reads CASSYSSGLAGGGQFF. The CDR3, as DNA: TGTGCCAGCAGTTACTCGAGCGGACTAGCGGGAGGGGGGCAGTTCTTC.

The CDR3: CASSSFESSTDTQYF. Here the CDR3 DNA reads TGTGCCAGCAGTTCTTTTGAGTCTAGCACAGATACGCAGTATTTT. The chain recombines TRBV28 with TRBJ2-3; D is unclear. There are 15 residues in the CDR3. Trimming removed 4 bases from V and 0 bases from J, with 11 bases in between. The germline V gene has CDR1 MDHEN and CDR2 SYDVKM.

The rearrangement joins TRBV24-1 to TRBJ1-3; possibly TRBD1 for D (6 bases). V was cut by 3 bases and J by 4 bases, with 9 bases left in between. The V gene's germline CDR1 is KGHDR and CDR2 SFDVKD. The length of the CDR3 is 14 residues. The CDR3 is CATSDPGHGNTIYF. The DNA of the CDR3 is TGTGCCACCAGTGATCCGGGACACGGAAACACCATATATTTT.